These T cell receptor beta chains were read from a single sample in a study of PD-1 blockade in classical Hodgkin lymphoma. Here immunoSEQ multiplex PCR was the method, and the copy in TCRdb shows in-frame clones only, minus some. The sample has about 13,000 clones; 80% are singletons. This material consisted of peripheral blood mononuclear cells (PBMCs), taken at baseline. All receptors derive from a human donor with classical Hodgkin lymphoma. Both conserved end residues are part of each CDR3. D genes are given only for firm matches. Rows may omit the clone size; those that give it use once, few, many or a size class.

CDR3aa: CASSLGRVNSPLHF
CDR3nt: TGTGCCAGCAGCTTAGGGAGGGTCAATTCACCCCTCCACTTT
d_gene: -
abundance: -
j_gene: TRBJ1-6
v_gene: TRBV7-2

CDR3aa: CASSSRTGAGEKLFF
CDR3nt: TGCGCCAGCAGCTCAAGGACAGGGGCCGGTGAAAAACTGTTTTTT
d_gene: TRBD1
abundance: -
j_gene: TRBJ1-4
v_gene: TRBV5-1

CDR3aa: CASSSVDRYNEQFF
CDR3nt: TGTGCCAGCAGCTCGGTGGACAGGTACAATGAGCAGTTCTTC
d_gene: TRBD1
abundance: -
j_gene: TRBJ2-1
v_gene: TRBV5-6

CDR3aa: CASSRQVVAGNTIYF
CDR3nt: TGTGCCAGCTCACGACAGGTCGTAGCTGGAAACACCATATATTTT
d_gene: -
abundance: few
j_gene: TRBJ1-3
v_gene: TRBV18

CDR3aa: CASTPLLRSGNTIYF
CDR3nt: TGTGCCAGCACCCCACTCCTCCGCTCTGGAAACACCATATATTTT
d_gene: -
abundance: -
j_gene: TRBJ1-3
v_gene: TRBV2

CDR3aa: CASSGWDSQETQYF
CDR3nt: TGCGCCAGCAGCGGATGGGACAGCCAAGAGACCCAGTACTTC
d_gene: TRBD1
abundance: -
j_gene: TRBJ2-5
v_gene: TRBV5-1

CDR3aa: CASSLRGLAGVKTYEQYF
CDR3nt: TGTGCCAGCAGCCTAAGGGGACTAGCGGGGGTTAAGACCTACGAGCAGTACTTC
d_gene: TRBD2
abundance: -
j_gene: TRBJ2-7
v_gene: TRBV9

CDR3aa: CASNDRPNSPLHF
CDR3nt: TGTGCCAGCAACGACAGGCCTAATTCACCCCTCCACTTT
d_gene: -
abundance: -
j_gene: TRBJ1-6
v_gene: TRBV6-5

CDR3aa: CASSRQGLAGDTGELFF
CDR3nt: TGTGCCAGCAGCCGGCAGGGACTAGCGGGGGACACCGGGGAGCTGTTTTTT
d_gene: TRBD2
abundance: once
j_gene: TRBJ2-2
v_gene: TRBV5-6

CDR3aa: CASSRRGQTNTEAFF
CDR3nt: TGTGCCAGCAGCCGGCGAGGACAGACGAACACTGAAGCTTTCTTT
d_gene: -
abundance: -
j_gene: TRBJ1-1
v_gene: TRBV13

CDR3aa: CASSYTGPYNEQFF
CDR3nt: TGTGCCAGCAGTTACACAGGTCCCTACAATGAGCAGTTCTTC
d_gene: -
abundance: few
j_gene: TRBJ2-1
v_gene: TRBV6-5

CDR3aa: CASSGDRGYTGELFF
CDR3nt: TGTGCCAGCAGTGGGGACAGGGGTTACACCGGGGAGCTGTTTTTT
d_gene: TRBD1
abundance: -
j_gene: TRBJ2-2
v_gene: TRBV6-1

CDR3aa: CASSQSGLNTDTQYF
CDR3nt: TGCGCCAGCAGCCAATCGGGACTCAACACAGATACGCAGTATTTT
d_gene: -
abundance: few
j_gene: TRBJ2-3
v_gene: TRBV4-3

CDR3aa: CASSPQGLNTEAFF
CDR3nt: TGTGCCAGCTCACCGCAGGGGTTGAACACTGAAGCTTTCTTT
d_gene: -
abundance: -
j_gene: TRBJ1-1
v_gene: TRBV18

CDR3aa: CASSRHPVGQNQETQYF
CDR3nt: TGCGCCAGCAGCCGCCATCCCGTGGGACAGAACCAAGAGACCCAGTACTTC
d_gene: TRBD1
abundance: -
j_gene: TRBJ2-5
v_gene: TRBV4-3

CDR3aa: CASSLVGTVTNSPLHF
CDR3nt: TGTGCCAGCAGCTTAGTCGGGACAGTAACAAATTCACCCCTCCACTTT
d_gene: TRBD1
abundance: -
j_gene: TRBJ1-6
v_gene: TRBV11-2

CDR3aa: CASSTPGGTEAFF
CDR3nt: TGTGCCAGCAGTACCCCGGGGGGTACTGAAGCTTTCTTT
d_gene: -
abundance: -
j_gene: TRBJ1-1
v_gene: TRBV6-5

CDR3aa: CATSGPESGANVLTF
CDR3nt: TGTGCCACCAGCGGGCCGGAGTCTGGGGCCAACGTCCTGACTTTC
d_gene: -
abundance: few
j_gene: TRBJ2-6
v_gene: TRBV15

CDR3aa: CALRPGQKTGELFF
CDR3nt: TGTGCGTTACGTCCGGGACAGAAGACCGGGGAGCTGTTTTTT
d_gene: TRBD1
abundance: -
j_gene: TRBJ2-2
v_gene: TRBV12-5

CDR3aa: CASSITTGTYTDTQYF
CDR3nt: TGTGCCAGTAGTATTACGACAGGAACGTACACAGATACGCAGTATTTT
d_gene: -
abundance: -
j_gene: TRBJ2-3
v_gene: TRBV19

CDR3aa: CASNPGNPGAGIQYF
CDR3nt: TGCGCCAGCAACCCCGGGAACCCTGGGGCAGGAATTCAGTACTTC
d_gene: -
abundance: -
j_gene: TRBJ2-4
v_gene: TRBV5-1

CDR3aa: CASSLATETQYF
CDR3nt: TGCGCCAGCAGCTTGGCCACGGAGACCCAGTACTTC
d_gene: -
abundance: -
j_gene: TRBJ2-5
v_gene: TRBV5-1

CDR3aa: CASSFTGYEQYF
CDR3nt: TGTGCCAGCAGTTTTACAGGCTACGAGCAGTACTTC
d_gene: -
abundance: once
j_gene: TRBJ2-7
v_gene: TRBV7-2

CDR3aa: CASSYLRTVSPLHF
CDR3nt: TGTGCCAGCAGTTACCTTAGGACAGTTTCACCCCTCCACTTT
d_gene: -
abundance: -
j_gene: TRBJ1-6
v_gene: TRBV6-5

CDR3aa: CASSLAGPALGSPLHF
CDR3nt: TGCGCCAGCAGCTTGGCCGGGCCCGCTCTGGGTTCACCCCTCCACTTT
d_gene: -
abundance: -
j_gene: TRBJ1-6
v_gene: TRBV5-1

CDR3aa: CASSQSPCGVEPSSYEQYF
CDR3nt: TGCGCCAGCAGTCAATCCCCGTGTGGGGTAGAGCCCTCCTCCTACGAGCAGTACTTC
d_gene: -
abundance: -
j_gene: TRBJ2-7
v_gene: TRBV23-1

CDR3aa: CASSPRTDLNTEAFF
CDR3nt: TGTGCCAGCAGCCCCCGGACCGACCTGAACACTGAAGCTTTCTTT
d_gene: -
abundance: -
j_gene: TRBJ1-1
v_gene: TRBV7-8

CDR3aa: CASSRQGSDTEAFF
CDR3nt: TGTGCCAGCTCACGACAGGGAAGTGACACTGAAGCTTTCTTT
d_gene: TRBD1
abundance: -
j_gene: TRBJ1-1
v_gene: TRBV18

CDR3aa: CASSPTGPNTEAFF
CDR3nt: TGTGCCAGCTCACCAACAGGGCCGAACACTGAAGCTTTCTTT
d_gene: -
abundance: -
j_gene: TRBJ1-1
v_gene: TRBV18

CDR3aa: CASSISGTGTYNEQFF
CDR3nt: TGTGCCAGTAGTATCTCAGGGACGGGAACCTACAATGAGCAGTTCTTC
d_gene: -
abundance: -
j_gene: TRBJ2-1
v_gene: TRBV19

CDR3aa: CASSQGRYNEQFF
CDR3nt: TGTGCCAGCAGCCAGGGTCGTTACAATGAGCAGTTCTTC
d_gene: -
abundance: -
j_gene: TRBJ2-1
v_gene: TRBV2

CDR3aa: CASSLPDRGGGEAFF
CDR3nt: TGTGCCAGCAGCTTGCCCGACAGGGGGGGAGGTGAAGCTTTCTTT
d_gene: TRBD1
abundance: -
j_gene: TRBJ1-1
v_gene: TRBV5-5

CDR3aa: CASSRGNQPQHF
CDR3nt: TGTGCCAGCAGTAGGGGGAATCAGCCCCAGCATTTT
d_gene: -
abundance: -
j_gene: TRBJ1-5
v_gene: TRBV6-1

CDR3aa: CASSVGGQKETQYF
CDR3nt: TGTGCCAGCAGTGTGGGCGGACAGAAAGAGACCCAGTACTTC
d_gene: -
abundance: -
j_gene: TRBJ2-5
v_gene: TRBV5-5

CDR3aa: CASGAGAGTDTQYF
CDR3nt: TGTGCCAGCGGGGCGGGGGCAGGCACAGATACGCAGTATTTT
d_gene: -
abundance: -
j_gene: TRBJ2-3
v_gene: TRBV6-9

CDR3aa: CASSERSEQYF
CDR3nt: TGTGCCAGCAGTGAACGATCCGAGCAGTACTTC
d_gene: -
abundance: -
j_gene: TRBJ2-7
v_gene: TRBV2